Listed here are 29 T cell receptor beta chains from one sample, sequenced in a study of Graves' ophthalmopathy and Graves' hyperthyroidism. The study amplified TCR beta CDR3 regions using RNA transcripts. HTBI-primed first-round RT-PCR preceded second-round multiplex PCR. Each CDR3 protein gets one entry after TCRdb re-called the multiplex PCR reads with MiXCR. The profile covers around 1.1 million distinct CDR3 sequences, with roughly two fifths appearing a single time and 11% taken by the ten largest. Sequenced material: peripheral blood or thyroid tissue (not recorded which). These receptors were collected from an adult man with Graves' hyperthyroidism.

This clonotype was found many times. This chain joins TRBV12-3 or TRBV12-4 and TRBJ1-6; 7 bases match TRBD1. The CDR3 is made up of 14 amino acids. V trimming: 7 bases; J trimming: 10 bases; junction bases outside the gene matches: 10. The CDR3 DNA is TGTGCCAGCAAGACAGGACAGGAAGGATCACCCCTCCACTTT. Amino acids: CASKTGQEGSPLHF.

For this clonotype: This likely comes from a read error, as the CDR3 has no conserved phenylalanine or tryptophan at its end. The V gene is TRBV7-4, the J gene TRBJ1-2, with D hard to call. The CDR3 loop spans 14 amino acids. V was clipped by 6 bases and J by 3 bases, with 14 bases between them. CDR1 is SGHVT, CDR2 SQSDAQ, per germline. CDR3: CASRLTGFHYGYTL. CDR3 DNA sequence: TGTGCCAGCAGATTAACGGGGTTTCACTATGGCTACACCCTC.

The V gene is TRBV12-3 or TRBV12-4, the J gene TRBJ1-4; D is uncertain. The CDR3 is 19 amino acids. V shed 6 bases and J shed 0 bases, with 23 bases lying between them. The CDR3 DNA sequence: TGTGCCAGCAGCATAAACGGAGGTCGTGTCGGACCAACTAATGAAAAACTGTTTTTT. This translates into CASSINGGRVGPTNEKLFF.

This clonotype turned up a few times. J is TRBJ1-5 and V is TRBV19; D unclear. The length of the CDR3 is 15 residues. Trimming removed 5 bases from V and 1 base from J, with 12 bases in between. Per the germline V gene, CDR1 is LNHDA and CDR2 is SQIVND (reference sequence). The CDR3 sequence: CASSERAFSNQPQHF. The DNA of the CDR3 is TGTGCCAGTAGTGAAAGGGCTTTCAGCAATCAGCCCCAGCATTTT.

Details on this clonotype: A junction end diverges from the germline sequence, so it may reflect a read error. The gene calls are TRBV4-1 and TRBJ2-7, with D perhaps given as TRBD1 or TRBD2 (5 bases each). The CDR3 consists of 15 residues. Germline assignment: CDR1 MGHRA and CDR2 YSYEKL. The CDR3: CTSSQRDRGLYEQYF. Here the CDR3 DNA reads TGCACCAGCAGCCAGAGGGACCGAGGCCTCTACGAGCAGTACTTC.

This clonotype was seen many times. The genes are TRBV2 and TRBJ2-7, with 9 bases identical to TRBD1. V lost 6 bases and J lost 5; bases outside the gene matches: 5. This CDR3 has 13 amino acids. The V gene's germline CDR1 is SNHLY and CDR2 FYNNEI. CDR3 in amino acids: CASRVTGGDEQYF. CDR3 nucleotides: TGTGCCAGCAGAGTAACAGGGGGCGACGAGCAGTACTTC. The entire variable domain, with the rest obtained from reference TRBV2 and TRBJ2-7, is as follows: EPEVTQTPSHQVTQMGQEVILRCVPISNHLYFYWYRQILGQKVEFLVSFYNNEISEKSEIFDDQFSVERPDGSNFTLKIRSTKLEDSAMYFCASRVTGGDEQYFGPGTRLTVT.

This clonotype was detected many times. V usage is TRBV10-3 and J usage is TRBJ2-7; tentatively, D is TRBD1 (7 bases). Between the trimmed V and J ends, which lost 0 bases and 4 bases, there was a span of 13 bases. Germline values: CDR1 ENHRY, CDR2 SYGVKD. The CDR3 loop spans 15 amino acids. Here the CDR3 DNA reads TGTGCCATCAGTGAGTCGGAGGGGGCGGGGTACGAGCAGTACTTC. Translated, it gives CAISESEGAGYEQYF.

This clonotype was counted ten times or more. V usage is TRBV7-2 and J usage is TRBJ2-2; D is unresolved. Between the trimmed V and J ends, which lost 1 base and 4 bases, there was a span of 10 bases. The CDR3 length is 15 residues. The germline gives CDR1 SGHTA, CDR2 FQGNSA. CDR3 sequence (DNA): TGTGCCAGCAGCTTAGTAGCCTCGGGCACCGGGGAGCTGTTTTTT. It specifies CASSLVASGTGELFF.

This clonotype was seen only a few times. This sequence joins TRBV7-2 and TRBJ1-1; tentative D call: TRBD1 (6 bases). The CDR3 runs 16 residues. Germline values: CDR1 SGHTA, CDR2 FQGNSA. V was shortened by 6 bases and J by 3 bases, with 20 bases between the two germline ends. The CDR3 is CASRGRAAGGYTEAFF. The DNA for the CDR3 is TGTGCCAGCAGGGGAAGGGCGGCCGGGGGCTACACTGAAGCTTTCTTT.

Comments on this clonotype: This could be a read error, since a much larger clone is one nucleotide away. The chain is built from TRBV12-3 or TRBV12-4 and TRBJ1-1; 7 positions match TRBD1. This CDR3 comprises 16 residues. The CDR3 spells CAISFWTGSMNTEAFF. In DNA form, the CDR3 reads TGTGCCATCAGTTTCTGGACAGGTTCCATGAACACTGAAGCTTTCTTT.

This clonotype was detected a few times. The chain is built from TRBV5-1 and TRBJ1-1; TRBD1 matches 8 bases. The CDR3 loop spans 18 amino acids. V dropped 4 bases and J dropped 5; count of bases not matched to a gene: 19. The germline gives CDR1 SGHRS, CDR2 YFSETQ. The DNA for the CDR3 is TGCGCCAGCAGCCCATCTTACCCGGACAGGGTGGTGGGAACTGAAGCTTTCTTT. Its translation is CASSPSYPDRVVGTEAFF.

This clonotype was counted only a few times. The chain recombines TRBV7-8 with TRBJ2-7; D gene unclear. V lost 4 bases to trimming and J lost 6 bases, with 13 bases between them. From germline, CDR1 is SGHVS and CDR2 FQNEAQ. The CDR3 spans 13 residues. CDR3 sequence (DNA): TGTGCCAGCAGCTACAAAACTGGTTCCGAGCAGTACTTC. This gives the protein CASSYKTGSEQYF.

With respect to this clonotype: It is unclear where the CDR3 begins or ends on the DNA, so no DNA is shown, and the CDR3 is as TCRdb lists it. The CDR3 reads CASSSSTGVLSEAFF. This chain uses TRBV6-5 with TRBJ1-1; the table gives TRBD1 as D, unverified against the DNA. The CDR3 is 15 residues long, counting both termini. Germline V gene sequence: CDR1 MNHEY, CDR2 SVGAGI.

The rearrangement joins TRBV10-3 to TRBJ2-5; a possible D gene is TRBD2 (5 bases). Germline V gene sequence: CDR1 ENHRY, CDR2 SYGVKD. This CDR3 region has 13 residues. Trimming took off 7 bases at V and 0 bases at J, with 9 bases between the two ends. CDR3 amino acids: CAITPGYQETQYF. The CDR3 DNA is TGTGCCATCACTCCGGGGTACCAAGAGACCCAGTACTTC.

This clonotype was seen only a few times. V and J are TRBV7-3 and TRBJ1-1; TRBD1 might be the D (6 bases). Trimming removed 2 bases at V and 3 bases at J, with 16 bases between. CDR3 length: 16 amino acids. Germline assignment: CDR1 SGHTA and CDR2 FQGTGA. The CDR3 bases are TGTGCCAGCAGCTTAGGCCAGGGGCGCGCGGACACTGAAGCTTTCTTT. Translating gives CASSLGQGRADTEAFF. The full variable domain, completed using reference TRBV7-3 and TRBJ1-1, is GAGVSQTPSNKVTEKGKYVELRCDPISGHTALYWYRQSLGQGPEFLIYFQGTGAADDSGLPNDRFFAVRPEGSVSTLKIQRTERGDSAVYLCASSLGQGRADTEAFFGQGTRLTVV.

This CDR3 reads CASSSRDRVVDGYTF. The CDR3 DNA sequence: TGTGCCAGCAGCTCCCGGGACAGGGTTGTTGATGGCTACACCTTC. The chain recombines TRBV7-2 with TRBJ1-2, with 9 positions matching TRBD1. Germline V gene sequence: CDR1 SGHTA, CDR2 FQGNSA. The CDR3 contains 15 residues. The V gene end was trimmed by 4 bases and the J gene end by 6 bases; junction bases not matched to a gene: 9.

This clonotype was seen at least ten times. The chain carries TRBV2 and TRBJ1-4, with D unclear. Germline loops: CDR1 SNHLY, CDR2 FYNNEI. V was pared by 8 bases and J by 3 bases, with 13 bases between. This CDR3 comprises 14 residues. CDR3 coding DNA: TGTGCCAGCCGACGACCGCAGGCTAATGAAAAACTGTTTTTT. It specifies CASRRPQANEKLFF. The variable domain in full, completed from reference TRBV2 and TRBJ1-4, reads EPEVTQTPSHQVTQMGQEVILRCVPISNHLYFYWYRQILGQKVEFLVSFYNNEISEKSEIFDDQFSVERPDGSNFTLKIRSTKLEDSAMYFCASRRPQANEKLFFGSGTQLSVL.

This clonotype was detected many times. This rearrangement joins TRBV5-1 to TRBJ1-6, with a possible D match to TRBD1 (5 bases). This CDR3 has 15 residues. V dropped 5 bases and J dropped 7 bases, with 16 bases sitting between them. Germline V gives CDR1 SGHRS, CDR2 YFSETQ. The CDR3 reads CASRAMGVLNSPLHF. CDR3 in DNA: TGCGCCAGCAGGGCGATGGGGGTCTTGAATTCACCCCTCCACTTT. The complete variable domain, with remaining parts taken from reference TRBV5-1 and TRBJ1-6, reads KAGVTQTPRYLIKTRGQQVTLSCSPISGHRSVSWYQQTPGQGLQFLFEYFSETQRNKGNFPGRFSGRQFSNSRSEMNVSTLELGDSALYLCASRAMGVLNSPLHFGNGTRLTVT.

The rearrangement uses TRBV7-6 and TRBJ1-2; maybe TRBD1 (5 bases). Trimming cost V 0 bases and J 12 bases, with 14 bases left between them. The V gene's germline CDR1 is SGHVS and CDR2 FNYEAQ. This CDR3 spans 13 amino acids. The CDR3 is CASSLAGATGNTF. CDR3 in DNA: TGTGCCAGCAGCTTAGCTGGGGCGACTGGAAACACCTTC.

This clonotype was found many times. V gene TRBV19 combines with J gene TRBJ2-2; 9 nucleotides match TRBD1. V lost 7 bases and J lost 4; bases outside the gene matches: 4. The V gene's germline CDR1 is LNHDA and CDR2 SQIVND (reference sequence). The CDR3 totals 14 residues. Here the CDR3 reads CASKGTGPTGELFF. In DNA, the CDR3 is TGTGCCAGTAAGGGGACAGGGCCCACCGGGGAGCTGTTTTTT.

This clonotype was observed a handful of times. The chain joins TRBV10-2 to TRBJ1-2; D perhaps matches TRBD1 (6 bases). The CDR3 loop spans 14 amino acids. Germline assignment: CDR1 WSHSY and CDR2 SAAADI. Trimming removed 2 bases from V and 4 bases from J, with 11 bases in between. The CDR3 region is CASSEPDRSYGYTF. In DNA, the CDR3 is TGCGCCAGCAGTGAGCCGGACAGATCCTATGGCTACACCTTC.

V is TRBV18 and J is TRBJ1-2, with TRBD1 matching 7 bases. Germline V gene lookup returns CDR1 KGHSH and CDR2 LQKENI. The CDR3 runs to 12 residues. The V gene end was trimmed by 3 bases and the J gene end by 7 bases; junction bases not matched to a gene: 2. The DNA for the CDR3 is TGTGCCAGCTCACCTAACAGGGGTGGCTACACCTTC. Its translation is CASSPNRGGYTF.

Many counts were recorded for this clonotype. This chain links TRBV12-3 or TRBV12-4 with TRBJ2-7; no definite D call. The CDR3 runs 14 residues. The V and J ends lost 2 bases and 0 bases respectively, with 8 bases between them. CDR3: CASSLRLGSYEQYF. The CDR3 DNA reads TGTGCCAGCAGTTTACGGTTGGGCTCCTACGAGCAGTACTTC.

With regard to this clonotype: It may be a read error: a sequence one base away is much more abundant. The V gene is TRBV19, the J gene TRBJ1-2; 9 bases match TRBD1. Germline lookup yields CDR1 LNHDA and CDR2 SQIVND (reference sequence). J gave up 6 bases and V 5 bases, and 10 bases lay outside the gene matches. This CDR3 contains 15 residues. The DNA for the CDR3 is TGTGCCAGTAGTGTCCGGGACAGGGAACTCCATGGCTACACCTTC. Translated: CASSVRDRELHGYTF.

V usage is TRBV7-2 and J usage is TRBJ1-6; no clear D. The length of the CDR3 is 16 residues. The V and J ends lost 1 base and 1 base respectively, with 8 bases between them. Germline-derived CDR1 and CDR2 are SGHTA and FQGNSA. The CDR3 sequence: CASSLGVGSYNSPLHF. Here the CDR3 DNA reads TGTGCCAGCAGCTTAGGGGTGGGGTCCTATAATTCACCCCTCCACTTT.

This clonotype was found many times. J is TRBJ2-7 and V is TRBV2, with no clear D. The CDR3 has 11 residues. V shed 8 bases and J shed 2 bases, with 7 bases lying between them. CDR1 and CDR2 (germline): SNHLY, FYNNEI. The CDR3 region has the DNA TGTGCCAGCGGGCAGACCTACGAGCAGTACTTC. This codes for CASGQTYEQYF.

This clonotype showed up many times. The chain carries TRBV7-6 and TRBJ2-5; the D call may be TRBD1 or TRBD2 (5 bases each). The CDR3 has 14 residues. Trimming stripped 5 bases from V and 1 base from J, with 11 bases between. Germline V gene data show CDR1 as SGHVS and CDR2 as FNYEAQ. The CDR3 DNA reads TGTGCCAGCAGCCTCACCGGGACCCAAGAGACCCAGTACTTC. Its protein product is CASSLTGTQETQYF.

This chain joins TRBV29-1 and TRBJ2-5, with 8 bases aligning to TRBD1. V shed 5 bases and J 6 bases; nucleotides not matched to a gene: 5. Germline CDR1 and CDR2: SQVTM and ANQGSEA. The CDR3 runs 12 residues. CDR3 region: CSVRRGRKTQYF. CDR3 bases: TGCAGCGTTCGCAGGGGGCGGAAGACCCAGTACTTC.

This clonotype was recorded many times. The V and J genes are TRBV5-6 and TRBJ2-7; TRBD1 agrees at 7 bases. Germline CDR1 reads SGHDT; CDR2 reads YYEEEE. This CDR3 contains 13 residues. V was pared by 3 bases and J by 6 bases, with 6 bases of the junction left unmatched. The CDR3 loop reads CASSSNRGSEQYF. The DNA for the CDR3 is TGTGCCAGCAGCTCGAACAGGGGTTCCGAGCAGTACTTC.